The present T cell receptor beta chain was sequenced within a study of blood T cell repertoires in COVID-19. The CDR3 is made up of 13 amino acids. The ends lost 2 bases at V and 7 bases at J; junction bases unmatched: 3. Germline CDR1 reads SQVTM; CDR2 reads ANQGSEA. The repertoire was sequenced with immunoSEQ multiplex PCR; TCRdb's copy has only in-frame clones and lacks some. The sample shows 150,000 to 200,000 clones, about 80% of them seen only once. The TCR sequence derives from a woman older than 75 with acute or convalescent COVID-19. Sample: peripheral blood. The J gene is TRBJ2-3, the V gene TRBV29-1, with 10 nucleotides matching TRBD2. The CDR3 DNA reads as TGCAGCGTTGAACAGCGGGAGGGACATACGCAGTATTTT. Residues: CSVEQREGHTQYF.